The following is a T cell receptor (beta chain) sequence with its context. Using immunoSEQ multiplex PCR, the repertoire was profiled, and TCRdb retains in-frame clones only, with some absent. The table records about 80,000 clones, approximately 92% of them present only once. V trimming: 4 bases; J trimming: 7 bases; junction bases outside the gene matches: 7. CDR1 SGHAT and CDR2 FQNNGV come from the germline V gene. This CDR3 has 14 residues. This specimen comes from a study of OX40 agonist ivuxolimab in advanced cancers. Study in general: Subjects had a mean age of around 60 years, with a range of 23 to 79; less than 90% were male.

Specimen: CD4+ or CD8+ T cells sorted from blood, collected in a trial of the OX40 agonist ivuxolimab. The genes are TRBV11-2 and TRBJ2-1; 7 nucleotides agree with TRBD1. The origin of this receptor is an adult with an advanced solid tumor such as melanoma, head and neck, liver or kidney cancer. CDR3 region: CASSSTGWGNEQFF. For the CDR3, the DNA is TGTGCCAGCAGCTCGACAGGGTGGGGGAATGAGCAGTTCTTC.